What follows is one T cell receptor beta chain and its context. Its antigen has not been determined. Per-base qualities were not stored, and no clone one base away is much larger. TCRbeta CDR3 regions were amplified from genomic DNA using the immunoSEQ Assay, a bias-controlled multiplex PCR. On the study's bioinformatics: Nucleated cell counts per sample were estimated from amplification of reference gene primers within the assay. To quantify the absolute abundance of each unique TCRbeta CDR3 rearrangement, sequence reads were collapsed and filtered. For each sample, productive Simpson clonality was calculated by taking the square root of Simpson's diversity index across productive rearrangements. The source is immuneACCESS, and TCRdb retained only in-frame sequences with V and J called. Part of the clones is not carried over; for the studies checked, unresolved V genes explain less than half of this, and the remainder is unexplained. The V and J calls and clone size are taken from that table; D and trimming were inferred from the DNA. The sample table records about 97,000 clones; around nine tenths of these occur just once. The ten largest clones add up to less than 2% of the sample.

One collaborating source in Seattle enrolled patients during active infection and followed them longitudinally through the course of disease. The collaborating institutions used their own protocols to collect whole blood in K2EDTA tubes. For TCRbeta analysis, collaborators shipped samples as frozen whole blood, isolated PBMCs, or DNA extracted from either of those sample types. These data come from a study of blood T cell repertoires in COVID-19 (dated by TCRdb to about 2020). As for the study more broadly: Samples covering the acute and convalescent phases of COVID-19 were provided by collaborators in the United States, Italy and Spain. The prospective study material was composed of cDNA or gDNA derived from T cells, B-cell-depleted T cells, or PBMCs. Deeply sampled blood TCRbeta repertoires from subjects exposed to, actively infected with, or recovered from COVID-19 were included in the dataset. The repertoires were made available in a free public database intended to serve as a resource for research on the immune response to SARS-CoV-2. Samples were obtained from the ongoing ImmuneRACE study (first 160 participants) and from 1,254 subjects provided by 6 global collaborators. A de-identified subject ID, COVID-19 status, age in years and sex were almost always included in the sample metadata. Where available, HLA class I and class II types were taken from metadata supplied by the sample provider and were not determined by assay-based typing.

The CDR3 holds 15 amino acids from the cysteine to the phenylalanine. Just the 45-base CDR3 DNA is kept, in frame starting at base 1. Via the germline V gene (reference sequence), CDR1 is GTSNPN and CDR2 SVGIG. V is pared back by 1 base and J by 4 bases, with 16 bases lying between the germline termini. General conclusions and limits of the study: Clinical and demographic metadata were provided uncurated, with the amount varying by source and participant.

The specimen sequenced was peripheral blood. The sequence derives from a woman between 45 and 60 years old with COVID-19, enrolled during active disease. The chain employs TRBV30 and TRBJ1-2; TRBD1 is possibly the D segment (5 matching bases). This receptor has the CDR3 CAWSANQGLLYGYTF. The DNA reads TGTGCCTGGAGTGCGAACCAGGGACTCCTCTATGGCTACACCTTC. This CDR3, with the reference TRBV30 and TRBJ1-2 proteins standing in past its ends, gives the full variable domain SQTIHQWPATLVQPVGSPLSLECTVEGTSNPNLYWYRQAAGRGLQLLFYSVGIGQISSEVPQNLSASRPQDRQFILSSKKLLLSDSGFYLCAWSANQGLLYGYTFGSGTRLTVV.